This entry lists 2 T cell receptor beta chains sequenced from one sample in a study of cytomegalovirus exposure and HLA in healthy donors (TCRdb year 2017). Receptors were amplified or captured by the immunoSEQ multiplex PCR assay. For the multiplex PCR, a mixture combining 60 forward primers for TCR Vbeta segments and 13 reverse primers for TCR Jbeta segments was used. The immuneACCESS repertoire file appears here via TCRdb, limited to in-frame rearrangements. These files lack a portion of the clones; in checked studies, under half of the deficit traces to unresolved V genes, and the cause of the others is not known. The sample yields around 75,000 clones; about 78% were counted once. The ten top clones hold over 2.5% of the sample. Sequencing used PBMCs. These TCRs come from a man in his late teens or twenties in good health and CMV-seronegative.

This clone was counted between two and nine times. The chain uses TRBV9 and TRBJ2-1; 8 bases match TRBD2. Looked up from germline, CDR1 is SGDLS and CDR2 is YYNGEE. The CDR3 is 15 amino acids. V shed 0 bases and J 4 bases; nucleotides not matched to a gene: 3. CDR3 sequence reads: CASSVGSGGYNEQFF. The CDR3 coding sequence is TGTGCCAGCAGCGTAGGGTCGGGGGGGTACAATGAGCAGTTCTTC. Together with reference TRBV9 and TRBJ2-1, the CDR3 gives the full variable domain: DSGVTQTPKHLITATGQRVTLRCSPRSGDLSVYWYQQSLDQGLQFLIQYYNGEERAKGNILERFSAQQFPDLHSELNLSSLELGDSALYFCASSVGSGGYNEQFFGPGTRLTVL.

This clone appeared once. The rearrangement links TRBV7-9 to TRBJ2-7, with 7 nucleotides matching TRBD1. The CDR3 totals 14 residues. Germline CDR1 reads SEHNR; CDR2 reads FQNEAQ (reference sequence). The V segment lost 3 bases and the J segment 4 bases; nucleotides outside the gene matches: 6. CDR3 sequence reads: CASSFLTGKYEQYF. DNA of the CDR3: TGTGCCAGCAGCTTTCTGACAGGGAAATACGAGCAGTACTTC.